One and the same sample provided the 4 T cell receptor beta chains below, sequenced in a study of glioma-infiltrating T cells. TCR alpha and beta CDR3 regions were amplified from RNA using iRepertoire nested multiplex PCR. TCRdb reprocessed the multiplex PCR reads via MiXCR and lists one record per CDR3 protein. Found here are 400,000 or so distinct CDR3 sequences, 41% of them singletons; the top ten hold around 12%. The sequencing input was glioma tissue, nonneoplastic brain tissue, or PBMCs (not recorded which). The origin of the receptors is a human donor with low-grade glioma or glioblastoma, undergoing nonglioma brain surgery, or in good health (not recorded which).

The chain combines TRBV28 with TRBJ2-1, with TRBD2 matching 12 bases. Trimming cost V 0 bases and J 5 bases; bases outside gene matches: 20. The germline V gene has CDR1 MDHEN and CDR2 SYDVKM. The length of the CDR3 is 22 residues. CDR3 nucleotides: TGTGCCAGCAGTTTATGCCCCTACGTCATCGAGACTAGCGGGAGAACCCACAATGAGCAGTTCTTC. It specifies CASSLCPYVIETSGRTHNEQFF.

This chain links TRBV7-3 with TRBJ1-6; D unresolved. Per germline, CDR1 SGHTA and CDR2 FQGTGA. V lost 5 bases and J lost 6, with 14 bases in between. This CDR3 comprises 15 residues. CDR3 protein: CASSPGRNCNSPLHF. CDR3 coding DNA: TGTGCCAGCAGCCCTGGTCGGAATTGTAATTCACCCCTCCACTTT.

The chain has TRBV7-6 and TRBJ1-1, with D tentatively TRBD1 (6 bases). V was trimmed by 1 base and J by 0 bases, leaving 30 bases between them. Germline V gives CDR1 SGHVS, CDR2 FNYEAQ. This CDR3 has 22 residues. CDR3 residues: CASSLGGLLGLPRTAMNTEAFF. CDR3 bases: TGTGCCAGCAGCTTAGGTGGCCTATTAGGTCTTCCCCGGACAGCCATGAACACTGAAGCTTTCTTT.

As for this clonotype: The conserved closing phenylalanine or tryptophan is absent in this CDR3, likely reflecting a read error. V usage is TRBV4-2 and J usage is TRBJ2-5; 8 bases are shared with TRBD2. Germline CDR1 is LGHNA and CDR2 is YNFKEQ. The CDR3 is 14 amino acids. Here the CDR3 reads CASSRLAMEETQYL. For the CDR3, the DNA is TGTGCCAGCAGCCGACTAGCGATGGAGGAGACGCAGTACTTG.